The 13 T cell receptor beta chains below all came from one sample that was sequenced in a study of T cell responses to AZD1222 COVID-19 vaccine. Method: immunoSEQ multiplex PCR; TCRdb's copy keeps in-frame clones and lacks some. The sample contains 100,000 to 150,000 clones, more than 70% of which appear only once. The sample in question was peripheral blood, obtained on day 0 of AZD1222 vaccination. The origin of the receptors is an adult in good health.

The chain uses TRBV10-3 and TRBJ1-5, with 8 bases matching TRBD1. Germline V gene sequence: CDR1 ENHRY, CDR2 SYGVKD. The junction had 18 bases not matched to a gene; V was cut back by 10 bases and J by 4 bases. The CDR3 contains 17 residues. The DNA of the CDR3 is TGTGCCACAGAATCCGGGACAGGTTTTAGGTTGAATCAGCCCCAGCATTTT. As protein: CATESGTGFRLNQPQHF.

The V gene is TRBV20-1, the J gene TRBJ2-7, with D possibly TRBD1 on 6 matching bases. The CDR3 totals 14 residues. Germline CDR1 DFQATT, CDR2 SNEGSKA (reference sequence). V gave up 3 bases and J gave up 4 bases, with 16 bases separating them. For the CDR3, the DNA is TGCAGTGCTAGTAGGGGGAATTTGGTTTACGAGCAGTACTTC. Its translation: CSASRGNLVYEQYF.

The chain joins TRBV16 to TRBJ1-2; D perhaps matches TRBD1 (5 bases). The CDR3 runs to 17 residues. The V gene lost 4 bases and the J gene lost 3 bases, with 21 bases spanning the gap. The germline CDR1 and CDR2 sequences are KGHSY and FQNENV. CDR3 protein: CASSPYRMGVGDYGYTF. As DNA, the CDR3 is TGTGCCAGCAGCCCCTACCGGATGGGGGTGGGTGACTATGGCTACACCTTC.

This clone was found a few times. V and J are TRBV12-5 and TRBJ1-6, with TRBD1 matching 8 bases. Germline V CDR1 and CDR2: LGHNT, FRNRAP. With V trimmed by 1 base and J by 7 bases, 0 bases remained unmatched. The CDR3 spans 14 residues. The DNA of the CDR3 is TGTGCTAGTGGTTTGGGACAGGGGAATTCACCCCTCCACTTT. Translated, it gives CASGLGQGNSPLHF.

V usage is TRBV6-2 or TRBV6-3 and J usage is TRBJ2-2; D gene unclear. CDR1 MNHEY and CDR2 SVGEGT come from the germline V gene. The CDR3 sequence is 15 residues long. The ends were cut back, 5 bases at V and 2 bases at J, with 12 bases in the middle. The CDR3 region has the DNA TGTGCCAGCAGTCAAGCCCTAAAAAACACCGGGGAGCTGTTTTTT. It is translated as CASSQALKNTGELFF.

V gene TRBV5-8 combines with J gene TRBJ1-1, with D tentatively TRBD1 (5 bases). The CDR3 consists of 14 residues. V was clipped by 5 bases and J by 3 bases, with 14 bases between them. Germline V gives CDR1 SGHTS, CDR2 YDEGEE. CDR3 bases: TGTGCCAGCAGAAGACAGCCCCACTACACTGAAGCTTTCTTT. Its translation: CASRRQPHYTEAFF. Drawing the rest from reference TRBV5-8 and TRBJ1-1, the complete variable domain is EAGVTQSPTHLIKTRGQQATLRCSPISGHTSVYWYQQALGLGLQFLLWYDEGEERNRGNFPPRFSGRQFPNYSSELNVNALELEDSALYLCASRRQPHYTEAFFGQGTRLTVV.

The chain employs TRBV11-1 and TRBJ1-2, with TRBD1 matching over 8 bases. Germline V gene data show CDR1 as SGHAT and CDR2 as FQDESV (reference sequence). The CDR3 totals 14 residues. V shed 2 bases, J shed 8 bases, and the junction held 7 bases outside the gene matches. The CDR3 spells CASSLPGQGGGYTF. The CDR3 DNA is TGTGCCAGCAGCTTACCTGGACAGGGTGGCGGCTACACCTTC.

CDR3: CATSSTRGGGTYNEQFF. The CDR3, as DNA: TGTGCCACCAGCAGTACCCGGGGCGGAGGTACCTACAATGAGCAGTTCTTC. The chain recombines TRBV15 with TRBJ2-1, with D perhaps TRBD1 or TRBD2 (5 bases each). Trimming pared 3 bases from V and 2 bases from J, leaving 17 bases between. CDR3 length: 17 residues. Germline V lookup: CDR1 LNHNV, CDR2 YYDKDF (reference sequence).

The chain combines TRBV7-2 with TRBJ1-5, with D perhaps matching TRBD1 (5 bases). The CDR3 covers 13 residues. V was pared by 7 bases and J by 6 bases, with 13 bases between. Germline assignment: CDR1 SGHTA and CDR2 FQGNSA. CDR3 coding DNA: TGTGCCAGCACCACCTGGGGGGGTCAGCCCCAGCATTTT. Protein product: CASTTWGGQPQHF.

This chain links TRBV27 with TRBJ2-5; TRBD1 matches 8 bases. Trimming removed 1 base from V and 4 bases from J; junction bases left unmatched: 5. CDR3 size: 15 residues. Germline loops: CDR1 MNHEY, CDR2 SMNVEV (reference sequence). This CDR3 is CASSLFTGGRETQYF. The DNA of the CDR3 is TGTGCCAGCAGTTTATTCACAGGGGGAAGAGAGACCCAGTACTTC.

By proportion, this clone is large. This sequence joins TRBV7-9 and TRBJ2-1; the D gene is possibly TRBD2 (5 bases). Germline CDR1 SEHNR, CDR2 FQNEAQ (reference sequence). This CDR3 region has 19 residues. Between the trimmed V and J ends, which lost 5 bases and 3 bases, there was a span of 26 bases. Here the CDR3 DNA reads TGTGCCAGCAGCCCTTACGACTCCTCCTCTGGCGGGCTCTACAATGAGCAGTTCTTC. It specifies CASSPYDSSSGGLYNEQFF.

This clone was detected once. This chain links TRBV28 with TRBJ2-1; D is unresolved. Per the germline V gene, CDR1 is MDHEN and CDR2 is SYDVKM. With 7 bases removed from V and 4 bases from J, the gap between germline ends came to 8 bases. The CDR3 sequence is 12 residues long. The CDR3 protein is CASTSAYNEQFF. The CDR3 region has the DNA TGTGCCAGCACAAGCGCTTACAATGAGCAGTTCTTC. The full variable domain, rest sourced from reference TRBV28 and TRBJ2-1, is DVKVTQSSRYLVKRTGEKVFLECVQDMDHENMFWYRQDPGLGLRLIYFSYDVKMKEKGDIPEGYSVSREKKERFSLILESASTNQTSMYLCASTSAYNEQFFGPGTRLTVL.

This clone was counted a single time. J is TRBJ1-4 and V is TRBV4-1; 9 nucleotides align to TRBD1. Germline V gene lookup returns CDR1 MGHRA and CDR2 YSYEKL. This CDR3 has 16 amino acids. The junction had 9 bases not matched to a gene; V was cut back by 3 bases and J by 7 bases. The CDR3 here is CASSQDPGQGSEKLFF. The CDR3, as DNA: TGCGCCAGCAGCCAGGACCCGGGACAGGGAAGTGAAAAACTGTTTTTT.